The clone carrying this T cell receptor beta chain appeared a few times. The sample comes from a study of Graves' ophthalmopathy and Graves' hyperthyroidism. The study amplified TCR beta CDR3 regions using RNA transcripts. An initial RT-PCR round employing HTBI primers preceded a second-round multiplex PCR. TCRdb reanalysed the multiplex PCR reads using MiXCR and keeps one entry per CDR3 protein. The data hold 900,000 to 1,200,000 distinct CDR3 sequences, with about two fifths observed a single time. Between the trimmed V and J ends, which lost 3 bases and 7 bases, there was a span of 7 bases. The CDR3 runs to 12 residues. The germline gives CDR1 DFQATT, CDR2 SNEGSKA (reference sequence).

This chain uses TRBV20-1 with TRBJ1-6; a weak D match, TRBD1 (5 bases). The origin of this receptor is an adult man with Graves' hyperthyroidism. The sample taken for sequencing was peripheral blood or thyroid tissue (not recorded which). CDR3 sequence (DNA): TGCAGTGCTAGGGGGGGGAATTCACCCCTCCACTTT. This sequence encodes CSARGGNSPLHF.